This TCR beta chain is from a study of identical twins. TCRdb recomputed calls from the 5' RACE reads with MiXCR, one row per CDR3 protein. The data show some 600,000 distinct CDR3 sequences, about 7.6% seen once. Germline CDR1 reads SGHDN; CDR2 reads FVKESK. The CDR3 spans 14 residues. V lost 0 bases and J 8 bases, leaving 11 bases between the germline ends. This clonotype was picked up many times. These sequences were also reported in another study, on yellow fever vaccine responses in identical twins.

The sequence was collected from a woman between 18 and 30 years old in good health. The source material was PBMCs. The chain uses TRBV14 and TRBJ2-1, with D uncertain. For the CDR3, the DNA is TGTGCCAGCAGCCAAGATCGGCTGTACCATGAGCAGTTCTTC. This translates into CASSQDRLYHEQFF. Using reference TRBV14 and TRBJ2-1 for the parts outside the CDR3, the full variable domain is EAGVTQFPSHSVIEKGQTVTLRCDPISGHDNLYWYRRVMGKEIKFLLHFVKESKQDESGMPNNRFLAERTGGTYSTLKVQPAELEDSGVYFCASSQDRLYHEQFFGPGTRLTVL.